This T cell receptor (beta chain) originates from a study of blood T cell repertoires in COVID-19. Profiled with immunoSEQ multiplex PCR; TCRdb holds only in-frame clones, not every one. The repertoire holds under 200,000 clones, with 82% as singletons. This CDR3 contains 14 residues. V was pared by 6 bases and J by 4 bases, with 14 bases between. The germline V gene encodes CDR1 MDHEN and CDR2 SYDVKM. Sequenced sample: peripheral blood. The sequence derives from a woman aged 60-75 years with COVID-19, enrolled during active disease. V usage is TRBV28 and J usage is TRBJ2-3; a possible D gene is TRBD2 (7 bases). The CDR3 reads CASRGGAVADTQYF. CDR3 sequence (DNA): TGTGCCAGCAGAGGGGGGGCGGTAGCAGATACGCAGTATTTT. The whole variable domain, remainder taken from reference TRBV28 and TRBJ2-3, is DVKVTQSSRYLVKRTGEKVFLECVQDMDHENMFWYRQDPGLGLRLIYFSYDVKMKEKGDIPEGYSVSREKKERFSLILESASTNQTSMYLCASRGGAVADTQYFGPGTRLTVL.